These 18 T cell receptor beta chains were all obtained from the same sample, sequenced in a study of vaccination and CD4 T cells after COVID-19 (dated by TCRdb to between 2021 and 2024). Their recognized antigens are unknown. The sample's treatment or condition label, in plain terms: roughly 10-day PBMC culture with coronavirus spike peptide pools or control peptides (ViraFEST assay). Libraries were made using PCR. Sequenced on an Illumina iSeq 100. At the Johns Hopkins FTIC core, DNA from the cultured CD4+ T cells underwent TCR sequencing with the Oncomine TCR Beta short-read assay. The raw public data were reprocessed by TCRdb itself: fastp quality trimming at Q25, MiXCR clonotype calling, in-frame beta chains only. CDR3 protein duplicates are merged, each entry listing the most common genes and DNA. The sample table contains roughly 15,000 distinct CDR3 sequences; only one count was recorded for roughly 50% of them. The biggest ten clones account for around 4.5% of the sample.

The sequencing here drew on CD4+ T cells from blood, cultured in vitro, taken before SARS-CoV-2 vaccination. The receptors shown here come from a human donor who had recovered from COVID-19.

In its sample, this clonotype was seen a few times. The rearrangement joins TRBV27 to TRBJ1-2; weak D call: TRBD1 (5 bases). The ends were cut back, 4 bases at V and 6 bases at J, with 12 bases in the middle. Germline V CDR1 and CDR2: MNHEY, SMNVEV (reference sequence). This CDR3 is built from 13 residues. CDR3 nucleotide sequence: TGTGCCAGCAGTTCAGGGTTCGTTGATGGCTACACCTTC. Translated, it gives CASSSGFVDGYTF.

The DNA of the CDR3 is TGTGCCAGCAGCTTATTCGGGACTAGCGGTAAATTCTGGGATACGCAGTATTTT. As protein: CASSLFGTSGKFWDTQYF. The chain combines TRBV7-3 with TRBJ2-3; 11 nucleotides agree with TRBD2. The CDR3 extends over 18 amino acids. The germline V gene has CDR1 SGHTA and CDR2 FQGTGA. With 2 bases clipped from V and 6 bases from J, the junction kept 13 bases outside the gene matches.

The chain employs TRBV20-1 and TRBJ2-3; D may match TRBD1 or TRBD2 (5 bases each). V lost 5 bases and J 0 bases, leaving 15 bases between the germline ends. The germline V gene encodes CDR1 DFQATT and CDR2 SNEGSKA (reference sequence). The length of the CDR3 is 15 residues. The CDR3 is CSAEGTPRSTDTQYF. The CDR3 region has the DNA TGCAGTGCTGAAGGGACGCCTCGCAGCACAGATACGCAGTATTTT.

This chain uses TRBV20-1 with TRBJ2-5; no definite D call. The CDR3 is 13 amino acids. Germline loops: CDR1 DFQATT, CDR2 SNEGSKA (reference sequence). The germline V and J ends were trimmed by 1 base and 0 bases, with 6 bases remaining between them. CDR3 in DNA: TGCAGTGCTAGAGCGCTAGACCAAGAGACCCAGTACTTC. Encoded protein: CSARALDQETQYF.

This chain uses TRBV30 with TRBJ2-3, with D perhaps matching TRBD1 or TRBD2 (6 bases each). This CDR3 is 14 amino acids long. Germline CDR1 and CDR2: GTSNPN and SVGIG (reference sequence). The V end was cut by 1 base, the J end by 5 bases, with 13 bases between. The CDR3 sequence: CAWSARGGRDTQYF. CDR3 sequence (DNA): TGTGCCTGGAGTGCTCGAGGGGGGCGAGATACGCAGTATTTT.

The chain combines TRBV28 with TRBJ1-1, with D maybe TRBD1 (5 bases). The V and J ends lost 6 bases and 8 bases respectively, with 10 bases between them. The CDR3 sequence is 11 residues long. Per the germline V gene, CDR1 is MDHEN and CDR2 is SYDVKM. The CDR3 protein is CASRDQGEAFF. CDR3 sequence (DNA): TGTGCCAGCAGAGATCAGGGAGAAGCTTTCTTT. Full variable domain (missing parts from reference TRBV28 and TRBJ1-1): DVKVTQSSRYLVKRTGEKVFLECVQDMDHENMFWYRQDPGLGLRLIYFSYDVKMKEKGDIPEGYSVSREKKERFSLILESASTNQTSMYLCASRDQGEAFFGQGTRLTVV.

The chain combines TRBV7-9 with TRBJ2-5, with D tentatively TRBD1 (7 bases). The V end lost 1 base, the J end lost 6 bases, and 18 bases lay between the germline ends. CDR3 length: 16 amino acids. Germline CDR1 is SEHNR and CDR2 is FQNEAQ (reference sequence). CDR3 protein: CASSLVSAGGLKTQYF. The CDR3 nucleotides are TGTGCCAGCAGCTTAGTCTCGGCAGGGGGGCTTAAGACCCAGTACTTC.

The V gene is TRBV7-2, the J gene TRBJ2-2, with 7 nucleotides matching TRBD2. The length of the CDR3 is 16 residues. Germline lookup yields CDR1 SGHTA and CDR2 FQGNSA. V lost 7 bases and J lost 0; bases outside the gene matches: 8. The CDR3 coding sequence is TGTGCCAGCACCCTATTCGGGACTACGAACACCGGGGAGCTGTTTTTT. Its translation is CASTLFGTTNTGELFF. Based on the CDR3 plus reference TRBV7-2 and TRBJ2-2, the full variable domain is GAGVSQSPSNKVTEKGKDVELRCDPISGHTALYWYRQSLGQGLEFLIYFQGNSAPDKSGLPSDRFSAERTGGSVSTLTIQRTQQEDSAVYLCASTLFGTTNTGELFFGEGSRLTVL.

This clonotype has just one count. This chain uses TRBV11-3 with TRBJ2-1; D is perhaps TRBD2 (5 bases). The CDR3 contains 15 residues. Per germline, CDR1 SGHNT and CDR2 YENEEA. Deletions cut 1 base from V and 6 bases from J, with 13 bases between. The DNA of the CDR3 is TGTGCCAGCAGCTTAGTGTTCCCCCGGGGCAATGAGCAGTTCTTC. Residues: CASSLVFPRGNEQFF. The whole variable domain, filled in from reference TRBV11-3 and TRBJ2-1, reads EAGVVQSPRYKIIEKKQPVAFWCNPISGHNTLYWYLQNLGQGPELLIRYENEEAVDDSQLPKDRFSAERLKGVDSTLKIQPAELGDSAVYLCASSLVFPRGNEQFFGPGTRLTVL.

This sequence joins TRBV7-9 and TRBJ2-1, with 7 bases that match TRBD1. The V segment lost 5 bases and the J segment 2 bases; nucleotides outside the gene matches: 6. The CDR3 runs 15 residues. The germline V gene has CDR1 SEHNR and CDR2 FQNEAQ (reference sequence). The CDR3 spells CASSQEGQTYNEQFF. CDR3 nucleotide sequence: TGTGCCAGCAGCCAAGAGGGACAGACCTACAATGAGCAGTTCTTC. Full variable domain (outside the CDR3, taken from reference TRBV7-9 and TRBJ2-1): DTGVSQNPRHKITKRGQNVTFRCDPISEHNRLYWYRQTLGQGPEFLTYFQNEAQLEKSRLLSDRFSAERPKGSFSTLEIQRTEQGDSAMYLCASSQEGQTYNEQFFGPGTRLTVL.

The CDR3 reads CASSPRQGGYSPLHF. In DNA form, the CDR3 reads TGTGCCAGCAGTCCCCGACAGGGGGGTTATTCACCCCTCCACTTT. V and J are TRBV27 and TRBJ1-6; 9 bases fit TRBD1. Germline V lookup: CDR1 MNHEY, CDR2 SMNVEV (reference sequence). The length of the CDR3 is 15 residues. V was clipped by 5 bases and J by 8 bases; unmatched bases: 7.

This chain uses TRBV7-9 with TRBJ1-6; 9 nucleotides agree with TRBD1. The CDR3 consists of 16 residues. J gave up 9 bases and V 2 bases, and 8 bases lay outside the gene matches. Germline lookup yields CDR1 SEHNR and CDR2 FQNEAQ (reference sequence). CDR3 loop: CASSLYVGTGFSPLHF. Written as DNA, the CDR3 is TGTGCCAGCAGCTTATACGTTGGGACAGGGTTTTCACCCCTCCACTTT.

The DNA for the CDR3 is TGCAGTGCTCTATGGACAGGCGTGAACACTGAAGCTTTCTTT. This codes for CSALWTGVNTEAFF. V usage is TRBV20-1 and J usage is TRBJ1-1; 7 positions match TRBD1. The CDR3 is made up of 14 amino acids. After removal of 5 bases from V and 0 bases from J, the junction contained 6 bases not matched to a gene. Germline lookup yields CDR1 DFQATT and CDR2 SNEGSKA (reference sequence).

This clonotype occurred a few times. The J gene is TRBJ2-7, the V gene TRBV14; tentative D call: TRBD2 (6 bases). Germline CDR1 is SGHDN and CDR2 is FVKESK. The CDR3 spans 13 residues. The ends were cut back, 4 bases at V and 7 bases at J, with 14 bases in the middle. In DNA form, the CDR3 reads TGTGCCAGCAGCCGACGGGACTGGGGTGAGCAGTACTTC. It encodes CASSRRDWGEQYF.

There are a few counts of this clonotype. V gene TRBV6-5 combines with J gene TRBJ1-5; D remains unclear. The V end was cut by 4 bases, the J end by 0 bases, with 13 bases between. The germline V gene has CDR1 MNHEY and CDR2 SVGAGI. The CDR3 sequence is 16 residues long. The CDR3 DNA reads TGTGCCAGCAGTTCCCAACAGTTACATAGCAATCAGCCCCAGCATTTT. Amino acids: CASSSQQLHSNQPQHF.

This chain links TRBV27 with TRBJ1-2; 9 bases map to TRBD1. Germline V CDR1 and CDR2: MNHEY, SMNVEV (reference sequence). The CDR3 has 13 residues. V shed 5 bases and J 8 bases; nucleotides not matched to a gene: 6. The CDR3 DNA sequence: TGTGCCAGCAGTCTCGGACAGGGGTGGGGCTACACCTTC. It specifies CASSLGQGWGYTF.

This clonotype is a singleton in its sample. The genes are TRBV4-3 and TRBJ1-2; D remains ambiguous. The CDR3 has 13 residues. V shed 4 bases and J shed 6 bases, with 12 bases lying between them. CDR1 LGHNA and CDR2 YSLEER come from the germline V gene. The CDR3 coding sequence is TGCGCCAGCAGCCTCCAGGACCGGGATGGCTACACCTTC. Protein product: CASSLQDRDGYTF.

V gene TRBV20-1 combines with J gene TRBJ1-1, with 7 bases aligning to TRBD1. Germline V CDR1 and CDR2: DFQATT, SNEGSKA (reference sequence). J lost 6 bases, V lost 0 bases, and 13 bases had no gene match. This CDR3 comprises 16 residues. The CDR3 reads CSARDQKFRGRAEAFF. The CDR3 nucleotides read TGCAGTGCTAGAGACCAAAAATTCAGGGGGAGGGCTGAAGCTTTCTTT.